This T cell receptor (beta chain) was identified in a study of T cell clonotyping in hematopoietic cell transplantation. In its sample, this clone was seen once. Its matching antigen is unknown. This CDR3 comprises 18 residues. Per the germline V gene, CDR1 is MGHRA and CDR2 is YSYEKL. The J segment lost 2 bases and the V segment lost 1 base, leaving 11 bases of the junction unmatched. The assay was immunoSEQ multiplex PCR, and TCRdb's table has in-frame clones only and misses some. The data contain 15,000 to 20,000 clones, more than 75% of them seen just once; the ten biggest clones take up about 4%. Overall study results and limits: Higher Inverse Simpson Index values in graft donor and pretransplant recipient predicted broader posttransplant TCR diversity.

V usage is TRBV4-1 and J usage is TRBJ2-5, with 9 bases matching TRBD2. The sequencing used PBMCs, collected 100 days after allogeneic stem cell transplant. The sequence was collected from a male patient between 60 and 69 years old who had an allogeneic stem cell transplant from a related donor, so the T cells may come from the graft donor. Some clones in this sample may be carry-over from other donors' samples. For the CDR3, the DNA is TGCGCCAGCAGCCAAGGGCGAGCGGGGGGCCGCAAGCAAGAGACCCAGTACTTC. Encoded protein: CASSQGRAGGRKQETQYF.